These 6 T cell receptor beta chains share one sample of origin, sequenced in a study of shared clonotypes between healthy human individuals. TCRdb keeps only in-frame clones here, not all; method: immunoSEQ multiplex PCR. The repertoire consists of some 600,000 clones, with approximately 96% occurring once and the leading ten covering 0.095% to 0.13%. Positively selected for CCR7, the CD45RO-negative cells used as naive CD8 cells excluded terminally differentiated effector memory CD45RA+ cells. The sample taken for sequencing was naive CD8+ T cells sorted from blood. The origin of the receptors is a woman aged 25-40 years in good health.

V is TRBV18 and J is TRBJ1-3, with D unresolved. The length of the CDR3 is 18 residues. V lost 7 bases and J lost 0, with 22 bases in between. Germline lookup yields CDR1 KGHSH and CDR2 LQKENI. CDR3: CASCDRASRTASGNTIYF. CDR3 sequence (DNA): TGTGCCAGCTGCGACCGGGCTTCCCGTACCGCCTCTGGAAACACCATATATTTT. Combining the CDR3 with reference TRBV18 and TRBJ1-3 gives the whole variable domain NAGVMQNPRHLVRRRGQEARLRCSPMKGHSHVYWYRQLPEEGLKFMVYLQKENIIDESGMPKERFSAEFPKEGPSILRIQQVVRGDSAAYFCASCDRASRTASGNTIYFGEGSWLTVV.

The V gene is TRBV4-1, the J gene TRBJ2-2, with D perhaps TRBD1 (5 bases). Between the trimmed V and J ends, which lost 11 bases and 0 bases, there was a span of 16 bases. CDR1 and CDR2 from the germline V gene are MGHRA and YSYEKL. The CDR3 contains 15 residues. The CDR3 protein is CAGLGAYSNTGELFF. CDR3 sequence (DNA): TGCGCCGGCCTTGGGGCCTATTCGAACACCGGGGAGCTGTTTTTT.

The chain joins TRBV6-1 to TRBJ1-1; D gene unclear. The CDR3 runs to 11 residues. Per the germline V gene, CDR1 is MNHNS and CDR2 is SASEGT. The V end lost 7 bases, the J end lost 7 bases, and 10 bases lay between the germline ends. The CDR3 region has the DNA TGTGCCAGCAAAATTGACGGTGAAGCTTTCTTT. Translating it yields CASKIDGEAFF.

V usage is TRBV13 and J usage is TRBJ2-7, with 8 nucleotides matching TRBD1. Germline CDR1 and CDR2: PRHDT and FYEKMQ (reference sequence). Losses at the gene ends were 5 bases for V and 5 bases for J; bases not matched to a gene: 8. This CDR3 contains 14 residues. The CDR3 reads CASSEQGATHEQYF. The CDR3 coding sequence is TGTGCCAGCAGCGAGCAGGGGGCGACACACGAGCAGTACTTC.

The gene calls are TRBV6-1 and TRBJ1-2; TRBD1 might be the D (5 bases). V dropped 1 base and J dropped 5 bases, with 14 bases sitting between them. Germline CDR1 is MNHNS and CDR2 is SASEGT. CDR3 length: 15 amino acids. CDR3 sequence: CASSEGVVGLYGYTF. The CDR3, as DNA: TGTGCCAGCAGTGAAGGGGTGGTGGGACTATATGGCTACACCTTC.

This rearrangement joins TRBV29-1 to TRBJ2-2, with TRBD2 as a possible D gene (6 bases). The CDR3 contains 14 residues. V dropped 7 bases and J dropped 2 bases, with 14 bases sitting between them. Germline assignment: CDR1 SQVTM and CDR2 ANQGSEA. DNA for the CDR3: TGCAGCGCCGACGTTAGCGGAAACACCGGGGAGCTGTTTTTT. Protein: CSADVSGNTGELFF.